This T cell receptor beta chain was sequenced for a study of cytomegalovirus exposure and HLA in healthy donors. General study results and limits: As confirmed in vitro, three CMV-associated chains were specific for CMV antigens. It was reported that the classifier diagnosed cytomegalovirus status with high specificity and sensitivity in both the original and validation cohorts. The investigators catalogued 164 TCR beta chains as cytomegalovirus-associated. There were some public TCRs occurring in many donors, but most TCR sequences were rare.

Repertoires were generated with immunoSEQ multiplex PCR, while TCRdb's copy carries only in-frame clones and drops some. This sample has a few hundred thousand clones, with around 90% found just once. A single count supports this clone. Its antigen is unidentified. The sequenced material came from PBMCs. This receptor was identified in a woman in her late teens or twenties in good health and CMV-seronegative.

The CDR3 nucleotides are TGTGCCAGCAGTGAGGGGGCTGGTCGTCATAACTATGGCTACACCTTC. This sequence encodes CASSEGAGRHNYGYTF. The rearrangement uses TRBV6-1 and TRBJ1-2, with TRBD1 as a possible D gene (6 bases). CDR1 is MNHNS and CDR2 is SASEGT in the germline V gene. The CDR3 contains 16 residues. Trimming took off 3 bases at V and 1 base at J, with 15 bases between the two ends.